There are many counts of the clone carrying this T cell receptor beta chain. Antigen unknown. Looked up from germline, CDR1 is DFQATT and CDR2 is SNEGSKA (reference sequence). V lost 3 bases and J 5 bases, leaving 14 bases between the germline ends. CDR3 length: 13 residues. This entry belongs to a study of T cells in Graves' hyperthyroidism and ophthalmopathy. Study-wide results and caveats: Stable hyperthyroidism and ophthalmopathy were separated using 13 V-J signatures.

Patients between 18 and 65 years old had hyperthyroidism, newly diagnosed and lasting under 2 months. Not enrolled were patients with uncontrolled infection, other autoimmune disease, pregnancy or lactation. Amplified TCR beta CDR3 regions came from RNA transcripts. TCR CDR3 underwent first-round RT-PCR with the HTBI primer set. TCRdb ran MiXCR on the multiplex PCR reads and lists one entry per CDR3 protein. Among roughly 350,000 distinct CDR3 sequences, approximately 15% were seen once, and the ten largest hold 20% to 25%. The chain recombines TRBV20-1 with TRBJ2-7; no firm D call. The TCR originated in a woman aged 25 to 39 with Graves' hyperthyroidism. Sequencing was performed on blood. CDR3 DNA: TGCAGTGCTAGTTCAGAGGCTGCTGACGAGCAGTACTTC. Its protein product is CSASSEAADEQYF.